This T cell receptor (beta chain) was sequenced during a study of cytomegalovirus exposure and HLA in healthy donors. About the study: Researchers previously reported finding about 110 million unique TCR beta sequences from around 200 million T cells.

Researchers ran the PCR with 60 Vbeta and 13 Jbeta primers. As processed by the authors: Among the unique TCR beta chains that a later analysis counted, 75 million to 85 million in all, approximately 12 million were shared. Some clones are missing from TCRdb's copy, which holds only in-frame ones; the method was immunoSEQ multiplex PCR. D and trimming come from the DNA, and the V and J calls and clone size come from that table. The sample consists of approximately 140,000 clones, approximately 91% of them appearing once. Study-level points and caveats: Roughly 170 TCR beta chains were listed as cytomegalovirus-associated. A later analysis reportedly found fewer N-insertions in an Asian-associated ancestry cluster than the roughly 700-donor mean.

Remarks on this clone: Its antigen is currently unknown.

The V end was cut by 3 bases, the J end by 8 bases, with 8 bases between. The CDR3 totals 12 residues. Germline V gene lookup returns CDR1 SEHNR and CDR2 FQNEAQ (reference sequence). The clonotype was recovered from a woman aged 40 to 49 in good health and CMV-seronegative. Sequenced input: PBMCs. The V and J genes are TRBV7-9 and TRBJ2-1; possible D gene TRBD2, 5 bases. The CDR3 region has the DNA TGTGCCAGCAGCTTGGAGGCGTATGAGCAGTTCTTC. It encodes CASSLEAYEQFF.